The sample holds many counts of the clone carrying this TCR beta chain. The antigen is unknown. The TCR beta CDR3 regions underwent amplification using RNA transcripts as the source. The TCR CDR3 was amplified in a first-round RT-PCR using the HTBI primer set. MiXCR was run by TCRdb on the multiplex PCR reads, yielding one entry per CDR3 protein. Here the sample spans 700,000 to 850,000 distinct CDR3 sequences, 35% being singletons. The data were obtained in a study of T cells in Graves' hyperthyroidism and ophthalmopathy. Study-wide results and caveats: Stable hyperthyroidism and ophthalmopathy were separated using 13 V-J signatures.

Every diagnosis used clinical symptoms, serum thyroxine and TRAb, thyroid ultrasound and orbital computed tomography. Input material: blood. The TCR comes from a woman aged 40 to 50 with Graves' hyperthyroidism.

The CDR3 DNA is TGTGCCAGCAGTAACGACTGGAGAGAGACCCAGTACTTC. This gives the protein CASSNDWRETQYF. The chain employs TRBV2 and TRBJ2-5; D is ambiguous. The germline gives CDR1 SNHLY, CDR2 FYNNEI. This CDR3 has 13 residues. Trimming cost V 5 bases and J 4 bases, with 11 bases left between them.